The 5 T cell receptor beta chains reported below all come from one sample, sequenced in a study of cytomegalovirus exposure and HLA in healthy donors. In the PCR, 60 Vbeta and 13 Jbeta primers were used. Assay: immunoSEQ multiplex PCR; the TCRdb copy retains only in-frame clones and omits some. This sample has 60,000 to 100,000 clones, with under 80% found just once. Sequenced material: PBMCs. These receptors originate from a man in his forties in good health and CMV-seronegative.

This sequence joins TRBV10-3 and TRBJ2-2, with D perhaps matching TRBD2 (6 bases). This CDR3 spans 15 amino acids. Germline CDR1 ENHRY, CDR2 SYGVKD. V lost 6 bases, J lost 0 bases, and 11 bases lay in between. CDR3 in amino acids: CAIRPGTANTGELFF. CDR3 sequence (DNA): TGTGCCATCAGGCCCGGGACTGCGAACACCGGGGAGCTGTTTTTT.

The chain carries TRBV9 and TRBJ2-7, with a possible D match to TRBD1 (6 bases). The CDR3 spans 12 residues. In germline, CDR1 is SGDLS, CDR2 YYNGEE. V lost 0 bases, J lost 6 bases, and 7 bases lay in between. CDR3 DNA sequence: TGTGCCAGCAGCGTAGGGGGGCGCGAGCAGTACTTC. It codes for CASSVGGREQYF.

The rearrangement uses TRBV11-3 and TRBJ2-7; D unresolved. The V and J ends lost 4 bases and 0 bases respectively, with 10 bases between them. Germline V gene sequence: CDR1 SGHNT, CDR2 YENEEA. The length of the CDR3 is 14 residues. CDR3 region: CASSSTGSSYEQYF. The CDR3 nucleotides read TGTGCCAGCAGCTCTACTGGTAGCTCCTACGAGCAGTACTTC.

The chain employs TRBV29-1 and TRBJ2-7, with 8 bases that match TRBD1. Per the germline V gene, CDR1 is SQVTM and CDR2 is ANQGSEA. This CDR3 spans 14 amino acids. V lost 6 bases, J lost 3 bases, and 10 bases stayed unmatched. The CDR3 is CSVVDRAFGYEQYF. The CDR3 DNA follows: TGCAGCGTGGTGGACAGGGCGTTTGGCTACGAGCAGTACTTC.

The table lists this clone with a few counts. The rearrangement uses TRBV4-2 and TRBJ2-7; TRBD2 matches 11 bases. This CDR3 is built from 15 residues. Germline values: CDR1 LGHNA, CDR2 YNFKEQ. V gave up 0 bases and J gave up 3 bases; unmatched junction bases: 1. This CDR3 reads CASSQDTSGGYEQYF. The CDR3 DNA reads as TGTGCCAGCAGCCAAGATACTAGCGGGGGCTACGAGCAGTACTTC.